The clone carrying this TCR beta chain was seen at least ten times. The CDR3 is made up of 17 amino acids. J was trimmed by 5 bases and V by 0 bases; bases with no gene match: 8. CDR1 SGHVS and CDR2 FNYEAQ come from the germline V gene. This sample was included in a study of shared clonotypes between healthy human individuals. Clones were sequenced by immunoSEQ multiplex PCR, and TCRdb holds only the in-frame ones, with some missing. Altogether hundreds of thousands of clones are present, just over 75% being singletons, with the ten largest covering more than 10%. The chain carries TRBV7-6 and TRBJ2-2; 8 positions match TRBD1. Sequenced sample: PBMCs. The TCR sequence derives from a woman in her forties in good health. Some clones in this sample may be carry-over from other donors' samples. CDR3 nucleotides: TGTGCCAGCAGCTTAGCGGACAGGGAGCTCTTAACCGGGGAGCTGTTTTTT. Its protein product is CASSLADRELLTGELFF. The complete variable domain, with remaining parts taken from reference TRBV7-6 and TRBJ2-2, reads GAGVSQSPRYKVTKRGQDVALRCDPISGHVSLYWYRQALGQGPEFLTYFNYEAQQDKSGLPNDRFSAERPEGSISTLTIQRTEQRDSAMYRCASSLADRELLTGELFFGEGSRLTVL.